This TCR beta chain was captured by sequencing in a study of blood T cell repertoires in COVID-19. The overall study: From the United States, Italy and Spain came samples of acute and convalescent COVID-19. Sources were T cells, B-cell-depleted T cells, or PBMCs; the material itself was cDNA or gDNA.

Only in-frame clones appear in the TCRdb table, and some are missing; sequencing was by immunoSEQ multiplex PCR. The profile shows about 70,000 clones, 75% to 90% of them singletons. This CDR3 spans 17 amino acids. The V gene's germline CDR1 is SSHAT and CDR2 FNYEAQ (reference sequence). Points on this clone: The junction does not match germline at one end; this may be a read error.

Source material: peripheral blood. The chain uses TRBV7-7 and TRBJ2-1; TRBD2 matches 7 bases. The origin of this receptor is a man aged 45-65 years with acute or convalescent COVID-19. The CDR3 nucleotides read TGTGCTAGCAGCTTAGCGAGTGGGGGGGACCCCTACAATGAGCAGTTCTTC. The encoded protein is CASSLASGGDPYNEQFF.